The clone carrying this T cell receptor beta chain showed up just a few times. What it binds is not known. The length of the CDR3 is 13 residues. Trimming stripped 5 bases from V and 0 bases from J, with 7 bases between. Germline CDR1 is SNHLY and CDR2 is FYNNEI. One entry per CDR3 protein results from TCRdb running MiXCR on the 5' RACE reads. The table lists 150,000 to 200,000 distinct CDR3 sequences, approximately 16% of them singletons. These data belong to a study of CD8 T cells in ankylosing spondylitis. Study-wide results and limits: What appeared characteristic of ankylosing spondylitis blood was a TCR beta motif of eight highly homologous variants.

Sequenced sample: blood, either unsorted or a sorted T cell fraction (not recorded which). This receptor was obtained from a male donor with ankylosing spondylitis or in good health (not recorded which). This chain connects TRBV2 to TRBJ2-5; D unresolved. DNA for the CDR3: TGTGCCAGCAGTTTGGACCACCAAGAGACCCAGTACTTC. This gives the protein CASSLDHQETQYF.